This TCR beta chain derives from a study of blood T cells in healthy people across ages. Together with a sample-barcoded 5' primer, a J-beta primer mix was included in a second PCR lasting about 6 to 11 cycles. Using its own MiXCR run on the 5' RACE reads, TCRdb lists one record per CDR3 protein. The sample yields about 680,000 distinct CDR3 sequences, 45% to 50% seen once. Study findings and constraints: In long-lived donors, naive CD4+ cell counts and diversity exceeded those of aged donors.

V gave up 2 bases and J gave up 4 bases; unmatched junction bases: 8. This CDR3 region has 15 residues. CDR1 is SGDLS, CDR2 YYNGEE, per germline. This clonotype was seen just once. What it recognizes is unknown. The chain combines TRBV9 with TRBJ1-1; 7 bases are a match to TRBD1. The specimen sequenced was blood. The TCR comes from a woman aged 60 to 75 in good health. CDR3 sequence: CASSVRGGSGTEAFF. In nucleotides, the CDR3 is TGTGCCAGCAGCGTCAGGGGGGGGTCGGGCACTGAAGCTTTCTTT.